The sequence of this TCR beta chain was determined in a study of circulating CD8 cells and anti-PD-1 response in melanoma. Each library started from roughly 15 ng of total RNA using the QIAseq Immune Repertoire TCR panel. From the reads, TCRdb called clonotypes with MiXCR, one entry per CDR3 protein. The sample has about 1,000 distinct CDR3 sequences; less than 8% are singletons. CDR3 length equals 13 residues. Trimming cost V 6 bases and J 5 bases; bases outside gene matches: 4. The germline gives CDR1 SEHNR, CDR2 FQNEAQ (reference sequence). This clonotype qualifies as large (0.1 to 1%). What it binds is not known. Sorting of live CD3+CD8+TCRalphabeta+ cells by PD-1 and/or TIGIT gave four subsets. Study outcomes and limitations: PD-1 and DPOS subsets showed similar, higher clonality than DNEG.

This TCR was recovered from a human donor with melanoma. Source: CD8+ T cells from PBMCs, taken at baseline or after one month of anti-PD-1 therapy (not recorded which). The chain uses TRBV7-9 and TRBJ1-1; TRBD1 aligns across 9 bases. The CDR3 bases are TGTGCCAGCAGTCCACAGGGGGCTACTGAAGCTTTCTTT. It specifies CASSPQGATEAFF.